Sequencing of this T cell receptor beta chain was carried out in a study of control samples from healthy donors and cancer patients. The CDR3 consists of 16 residues. Trimming left V 0 bases short and J 4 bases short, with 13 bases between. The germline CDR1 and CDR2 sequences are LNHNV and YYDKDF (reference sequence). Libraries were prepared by immunoSEQ multiplex PCR; TCRdb keeps only in-frame clonotypes and omits some of them. Counted here are roughly 95,000 clones, approximately 93% occurring once; the ten biggest clones make up around 0.92%. Sequenced material: blood. The TCR was taken from a woman aged 30 to 39 in good health. This sequence joins TRBV15 and TRBJ1-3; D ambiguous. The CDR3 loop is CATSREPGKAGNTIYF. CDR3 bases: TGTGCCACCAGCAGAGAGCCGGGGAAGGCGGGAAACACCATATATTTT.